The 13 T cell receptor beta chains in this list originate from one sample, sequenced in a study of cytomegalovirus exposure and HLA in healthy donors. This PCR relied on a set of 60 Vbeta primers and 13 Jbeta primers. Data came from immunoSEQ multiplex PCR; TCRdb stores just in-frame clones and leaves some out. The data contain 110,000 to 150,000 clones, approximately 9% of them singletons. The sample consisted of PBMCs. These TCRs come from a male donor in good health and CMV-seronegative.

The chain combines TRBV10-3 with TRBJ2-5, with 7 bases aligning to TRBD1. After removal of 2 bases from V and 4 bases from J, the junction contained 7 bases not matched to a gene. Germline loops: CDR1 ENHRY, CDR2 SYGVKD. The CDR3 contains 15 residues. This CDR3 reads CAISERDSSRETQYF. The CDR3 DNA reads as TGTGCCATCAGTGAGCGGGACAGTTCAAGAGAGACCCAGTACTTC.

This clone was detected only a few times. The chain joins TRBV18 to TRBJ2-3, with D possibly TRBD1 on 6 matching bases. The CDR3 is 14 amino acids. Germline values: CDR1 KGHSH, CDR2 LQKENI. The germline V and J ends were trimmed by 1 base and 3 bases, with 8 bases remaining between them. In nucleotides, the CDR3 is TGTGCCAGCTCACCACGACAGGAGACAGATACGCAGTATTTT. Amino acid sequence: CASSPRQETDTQYF.

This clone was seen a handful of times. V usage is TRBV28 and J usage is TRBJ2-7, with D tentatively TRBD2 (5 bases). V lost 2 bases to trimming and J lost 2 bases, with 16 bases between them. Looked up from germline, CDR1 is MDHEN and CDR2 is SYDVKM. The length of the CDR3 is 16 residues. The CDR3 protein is CASSLEGYHRAYEQYF. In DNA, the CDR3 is TGTGCCAGCAGTTTAGAGGGATACCATAGGGCCTACGAGCAGTACTTC.

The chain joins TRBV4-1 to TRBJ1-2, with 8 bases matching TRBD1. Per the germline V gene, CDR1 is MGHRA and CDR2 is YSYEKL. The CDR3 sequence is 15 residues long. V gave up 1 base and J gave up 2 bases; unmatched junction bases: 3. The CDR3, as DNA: TGCGCCAGCAGCCAAGGACAGGGGTTGAACTATGGCTACACCTTC. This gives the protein CASSQGQGLNYGYTF.

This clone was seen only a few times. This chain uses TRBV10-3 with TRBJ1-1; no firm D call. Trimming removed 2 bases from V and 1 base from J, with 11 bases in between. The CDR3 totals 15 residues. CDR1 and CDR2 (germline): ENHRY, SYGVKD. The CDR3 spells CAISEDWSGNTEAFF. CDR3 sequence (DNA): TGTGCCATCAGTGAGGACTGGTCTGGGAACACTGAAGCTTTCTTT.

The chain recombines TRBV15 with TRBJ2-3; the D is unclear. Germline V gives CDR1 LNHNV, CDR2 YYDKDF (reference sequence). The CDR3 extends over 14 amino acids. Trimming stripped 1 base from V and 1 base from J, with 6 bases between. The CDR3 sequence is CATSRAQGTDTQYF. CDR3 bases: TGTGCCACCAGCAGAGCCCAGGGCACAGATACGCAGTATTTT.

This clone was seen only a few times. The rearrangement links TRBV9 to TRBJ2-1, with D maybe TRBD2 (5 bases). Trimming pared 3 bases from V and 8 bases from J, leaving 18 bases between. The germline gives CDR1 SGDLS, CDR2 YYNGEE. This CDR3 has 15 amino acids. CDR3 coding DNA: TGTGCCAGCAGCGCGCCTGGCCTGAGGGAGCATGAGCAGTTCTTC. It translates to CASSAPGLREHEQFF.

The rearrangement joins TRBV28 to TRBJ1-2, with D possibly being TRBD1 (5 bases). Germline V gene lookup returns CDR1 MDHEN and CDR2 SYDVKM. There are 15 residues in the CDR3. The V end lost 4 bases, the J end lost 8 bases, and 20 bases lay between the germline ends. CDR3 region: CASSSGRGSIGGYTF. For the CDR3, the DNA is TGTGCCAGCAGTTCCGGGCGGGGGTCAATCGGAGGCTACACCTTC.

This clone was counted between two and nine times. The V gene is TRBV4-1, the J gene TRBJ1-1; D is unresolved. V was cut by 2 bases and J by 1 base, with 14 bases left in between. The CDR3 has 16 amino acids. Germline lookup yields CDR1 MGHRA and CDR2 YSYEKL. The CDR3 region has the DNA TGCGCCAGCAGCCAACTTCCCCCGGCGGGGAACACTGAAGCTTTCTTT. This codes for CASSQLPPAGNTEAFF.

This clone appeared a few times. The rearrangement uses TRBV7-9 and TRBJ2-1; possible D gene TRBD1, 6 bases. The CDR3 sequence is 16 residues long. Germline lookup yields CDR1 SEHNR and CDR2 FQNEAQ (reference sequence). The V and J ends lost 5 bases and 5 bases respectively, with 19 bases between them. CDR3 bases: TGTGCCAGCAGCCCAGGGGCCGATCAAATCAACAATGAGCAGTTCTTC. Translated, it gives CASSPGADQINNEQFF. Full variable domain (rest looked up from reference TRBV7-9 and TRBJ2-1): DTGVSQNPRHKITKRGQNVTFRCDPISEHNRLYWYRQTLGQGPEFLTYFQNEAQLEKSRLLSDRFSAERPKGSFSTLEIQRTEQGDSAMYLCASSPGADQINNEQFFGPGTRLTVL.

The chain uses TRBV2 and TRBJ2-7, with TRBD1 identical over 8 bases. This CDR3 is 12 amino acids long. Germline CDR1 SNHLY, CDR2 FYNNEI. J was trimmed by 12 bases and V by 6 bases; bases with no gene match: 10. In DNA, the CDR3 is TGTGCCAGCAGCCGGGACAGGTCAATTGGGTACTTC. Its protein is CASSRDRSIGYF.

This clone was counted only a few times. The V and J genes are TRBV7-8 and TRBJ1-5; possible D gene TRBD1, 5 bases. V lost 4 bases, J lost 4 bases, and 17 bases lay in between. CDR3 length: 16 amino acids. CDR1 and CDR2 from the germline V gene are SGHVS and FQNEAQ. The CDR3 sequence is CASSWEGGGRNQPQHF. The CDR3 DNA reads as TGTGCCAGCAGCTGGGAGGGTGGGGGGAGGAATCAGCCCCAGCATTTT.

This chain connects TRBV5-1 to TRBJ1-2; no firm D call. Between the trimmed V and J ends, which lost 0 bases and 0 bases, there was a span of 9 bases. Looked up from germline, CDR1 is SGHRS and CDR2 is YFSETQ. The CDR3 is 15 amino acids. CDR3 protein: CASSLVSGANYGYTF. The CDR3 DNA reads TGCGCCAGCAGCTTGGTATCGGGAGCTAACTATGGCTACACCTTC. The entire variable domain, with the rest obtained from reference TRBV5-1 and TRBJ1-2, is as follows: KAGVTQTPRYLIKTRGQQVTLSCSPISGHRSVSWYQQTPGQGLQFLFEYFSETQRNKGNFPGRFSGRQFSNSRSEMNVSTLELGDSALYLCASSLVSGANYGYTFGSGTRLTVV.